This T cell receptor beta chain stems from a study of blood T cells in healthy people across ages. Then a second PCR, running roughly 7 to 11 cycles, was carried out with a sample-barcoded 5' primer and a J-beta primer mix. A single record per CDR3 protein comes from TCRdb applying MiXCR to the 5' RACE reads. The sample carries 850,000 to 950,000 distinct CDR3 sequences, 25% to 35% recorded once. This clonotype showed up many times. The sequence was obtained from a woman older than 75 in good health. The sequencing sample was made of blood.

The CDR3 region is CASSYSFLAGDTQYF. DNA for the CDR3: TGTGCCAGCAGTTACTCGTTCCTAGCGGGAGATACGCAGTATTTT. This rearrangement joins TRBV6-5 to TRBJ2-3; 8 bases align to TRBD2. V gave up 0 bases and J gave up 5 bases; unmatched junction bases: 4. This CDR3 is built from 15 residues. CDR1 and CDR2 from the germline V gene are MNHEY and SVGAGI.